This TCR beta chain appears in the sequencing data of a study of CD8+CD57+ T cells in acquired aplastic anemia. Overall study: Average DNA yield from sorted CD4+ and CD8+ cells was approximately 3.2 ug. Study conclusions and caveats: No significant patient-versus-control difference appeared in CD8+ Simpson's diversity.

This CDR3 spans 15 amino acids. With V trimmed by 2 bases and J by 4 bases, 1 base remained unmatched. Germline loops: CDR1 SGHTA, CDR2 FQGNSA. Researchers used genomic DNA as the template to profile TCR beta VDJ and CDR3. TCRdb recomputed calls from the reads with MiXCR, one row per CDR3 protein. Seen here are about 160,000 distinct CDR3 sequences, 45% to 55% observed once, and the top ten hold about 3%. The sample holds many counts of this clonotype. Antigen unknown. By flow cytometry, patients selected for sequencing had shown an expansion of CD8+CD57+ cells. The enrolled patients all had severe acquired aplastic anemia. Patients had received no therapy at the time of blood sampling.

The chain is built from TRBV7-2 and TRBJ2-2; 10 nucleotides line up with TRBD1. Material for sequencing was sorted CD4+, CD8+, or CD8+CD57+ T cells (not recorded which) from PBMCs. This sequence originates from a human donor with aplastic anemia. CDR3 DNA sequence: TGTGCCAGCAGCTTAAGGGACAGGGGCACCGGGGAGCTGTTTTTT. Translating it yields CASSLRDRGTGELFF.